The present T cell receptor (beta chain) was sequenced within a study of blood T cell repertoires in COVID-19. Turning to the study itself: The study drew acute and convalescent COVID-19 samples from the United States, Italy and Spain. Nucleic acid was either cDNA or gDNA, and it came from T cells, B-cell-depleted T cells, or PBMCs.

In the authors' methods: Reference gene primer amplification yielded estimated nucleated cell counts. The method was immunoSEQ multiplex PCR; TCRdb's version includes in-frame clones alone and lacks a portion of them. The V and J calls and clone size come from that table; D and trimming were worked out from the DNA. This sample has 95,000 to 150,000 clones; around 80% occur once, and the top ten carry approximately 16%. Source material: peripheral blood. This sequence was found in a man aged 55-75 years with active or convalescent COVID-19.

CDR3 residues: CASSLSEFASYEQYF. CDR3 nucleotides: TGTGCCAGCAGTTTATCGGAGTTTGCTTCCTACGAGCAGTACTTC. V and J are TRBV27 and TRBJ2-7; D gene ambiguous. Germline assignment: CDR1 MNHEY and CDR2 SMNVEV (reference sequence). V lost 0 bases, J lost 1 base, and 10 bases lay in between. This CDR3 region has 15 residues.